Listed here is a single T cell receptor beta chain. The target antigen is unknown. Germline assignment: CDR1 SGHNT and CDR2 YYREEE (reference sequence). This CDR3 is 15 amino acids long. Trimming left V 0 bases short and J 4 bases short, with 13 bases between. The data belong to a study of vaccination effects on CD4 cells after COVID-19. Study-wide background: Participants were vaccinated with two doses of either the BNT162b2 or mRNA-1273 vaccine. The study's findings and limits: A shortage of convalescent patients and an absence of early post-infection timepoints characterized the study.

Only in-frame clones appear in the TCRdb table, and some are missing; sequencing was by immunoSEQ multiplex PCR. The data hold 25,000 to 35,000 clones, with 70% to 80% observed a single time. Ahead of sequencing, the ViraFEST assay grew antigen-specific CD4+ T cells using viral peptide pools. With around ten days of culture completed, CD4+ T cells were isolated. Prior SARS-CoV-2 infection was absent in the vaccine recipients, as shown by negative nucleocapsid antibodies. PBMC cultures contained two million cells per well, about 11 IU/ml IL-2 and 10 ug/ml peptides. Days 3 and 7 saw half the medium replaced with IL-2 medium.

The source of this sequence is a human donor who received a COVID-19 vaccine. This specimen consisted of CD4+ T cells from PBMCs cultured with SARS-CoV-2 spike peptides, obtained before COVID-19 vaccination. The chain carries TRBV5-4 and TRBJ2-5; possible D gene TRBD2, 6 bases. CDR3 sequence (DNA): TGTGCCAGCAGCTTGGTGGAGGGGCAGTCAGAGACCCAGTACTTC. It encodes CASSLVEGQSETQYF.